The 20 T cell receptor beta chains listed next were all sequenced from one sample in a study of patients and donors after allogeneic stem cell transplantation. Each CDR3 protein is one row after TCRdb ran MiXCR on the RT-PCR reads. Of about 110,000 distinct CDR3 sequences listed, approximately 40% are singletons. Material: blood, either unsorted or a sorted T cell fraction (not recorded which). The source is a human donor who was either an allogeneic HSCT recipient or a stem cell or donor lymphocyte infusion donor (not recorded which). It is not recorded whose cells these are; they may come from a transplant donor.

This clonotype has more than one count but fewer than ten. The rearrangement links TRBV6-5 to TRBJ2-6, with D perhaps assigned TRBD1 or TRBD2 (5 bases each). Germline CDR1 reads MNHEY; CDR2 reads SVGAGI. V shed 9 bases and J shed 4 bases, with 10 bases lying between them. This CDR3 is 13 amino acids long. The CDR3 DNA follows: TGTGCCAGTAGAGGGACGGGGGCCAACGTCCTGACTTTC. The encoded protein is CASRGTGANVLTF.

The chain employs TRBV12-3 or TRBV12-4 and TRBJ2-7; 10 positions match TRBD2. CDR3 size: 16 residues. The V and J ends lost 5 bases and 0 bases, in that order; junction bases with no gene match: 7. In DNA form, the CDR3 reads TGTGCCAGCAGTACCAGTACTAGCGGGGACTCCTACGAGCAGTACTTC. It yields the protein CASSTSTSGDSYEQYF.

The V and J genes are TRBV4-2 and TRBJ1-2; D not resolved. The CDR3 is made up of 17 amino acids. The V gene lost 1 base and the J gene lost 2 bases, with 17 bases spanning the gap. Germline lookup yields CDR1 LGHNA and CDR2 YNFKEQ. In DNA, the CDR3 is TGTGCCAGCAGCCAAGCCCTCTATGGACCCCCGAACTATGGCTACACCTTC. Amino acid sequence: CASSQALYGPPNYGYTF.

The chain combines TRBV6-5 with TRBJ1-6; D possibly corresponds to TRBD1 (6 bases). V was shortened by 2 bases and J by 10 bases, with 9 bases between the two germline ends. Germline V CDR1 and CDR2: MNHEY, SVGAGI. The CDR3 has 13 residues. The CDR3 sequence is CASSYPQGSPLHF. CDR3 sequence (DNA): TGTGCCAGCAGTTACCCACAGGGCTCACCCCTCCACTTT.

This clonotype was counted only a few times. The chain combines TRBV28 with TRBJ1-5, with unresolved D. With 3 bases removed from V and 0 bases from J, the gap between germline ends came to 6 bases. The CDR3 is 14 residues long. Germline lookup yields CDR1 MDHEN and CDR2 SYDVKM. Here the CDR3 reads CASSFQPSNQPQHF. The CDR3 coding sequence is TGTGCCAGCAGTTTTCAACCTAGCAATCAGCCCCAGCATTTT.

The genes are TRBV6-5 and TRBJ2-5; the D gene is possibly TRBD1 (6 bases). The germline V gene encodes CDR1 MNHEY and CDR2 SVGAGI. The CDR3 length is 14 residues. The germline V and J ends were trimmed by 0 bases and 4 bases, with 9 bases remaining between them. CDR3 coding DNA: TGTGCCAGCAGTTACTCGACAGGTCTAGAGACCCAGTACTTC. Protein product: CASSYSTGLETQYF.

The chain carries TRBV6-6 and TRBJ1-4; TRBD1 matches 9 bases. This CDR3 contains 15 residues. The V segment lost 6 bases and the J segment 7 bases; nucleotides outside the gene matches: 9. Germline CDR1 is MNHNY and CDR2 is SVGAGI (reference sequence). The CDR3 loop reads CASRLGQGKGEKLFF. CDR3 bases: TGTGCCAGCAGACTAGGACAGGGGAAAGGTGAAAAACTGTTTTTT.

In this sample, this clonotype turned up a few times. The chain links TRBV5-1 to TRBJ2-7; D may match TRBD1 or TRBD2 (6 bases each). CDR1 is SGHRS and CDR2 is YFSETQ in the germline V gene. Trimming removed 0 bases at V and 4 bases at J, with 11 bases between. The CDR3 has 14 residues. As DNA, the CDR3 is TGCGCCAGCAGCTTGGGACGGGGGCAGTACGAGCAGTACTTC. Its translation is CASSLGRGQYEQYF.

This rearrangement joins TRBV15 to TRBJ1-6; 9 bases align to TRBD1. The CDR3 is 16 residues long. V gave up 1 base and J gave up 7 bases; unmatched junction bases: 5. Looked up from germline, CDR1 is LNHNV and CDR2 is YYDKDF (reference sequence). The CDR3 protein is CATSRVGTGINSPLHF. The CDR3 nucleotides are TGTGCCACCAGCAGAGTGGGGACAGGGATCAATTCACCCCTCCACTTT.

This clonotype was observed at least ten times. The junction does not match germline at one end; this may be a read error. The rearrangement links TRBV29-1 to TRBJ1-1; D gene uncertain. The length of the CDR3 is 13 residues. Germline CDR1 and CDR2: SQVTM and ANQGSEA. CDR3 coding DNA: TGCAGCGTCGAAGGGCAATTGAACACTGAAGCTTTCTTT. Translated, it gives CSVEGQLNTEAFF.

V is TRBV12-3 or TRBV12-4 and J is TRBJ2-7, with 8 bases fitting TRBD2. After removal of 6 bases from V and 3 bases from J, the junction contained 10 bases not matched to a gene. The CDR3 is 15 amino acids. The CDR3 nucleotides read TGTGCCAGCAGCCCCCGGGGACTAGTCCGCTACGAGCAGTACTTC. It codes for CASSPRGLVRYEQYF.

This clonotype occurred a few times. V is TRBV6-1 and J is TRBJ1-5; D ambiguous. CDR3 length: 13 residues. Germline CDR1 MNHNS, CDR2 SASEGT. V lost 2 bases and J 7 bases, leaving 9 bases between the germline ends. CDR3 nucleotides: TGTGCCAGCAGTGAAAACGTGCGGCAGCCCCAGCATTTT. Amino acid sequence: CASSENVRQPQHF.

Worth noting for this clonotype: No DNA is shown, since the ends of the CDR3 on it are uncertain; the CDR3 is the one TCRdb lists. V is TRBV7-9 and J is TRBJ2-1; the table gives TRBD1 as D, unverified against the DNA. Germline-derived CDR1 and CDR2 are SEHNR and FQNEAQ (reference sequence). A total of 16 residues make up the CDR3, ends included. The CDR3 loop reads CASSTFGSGQYNEQFF.

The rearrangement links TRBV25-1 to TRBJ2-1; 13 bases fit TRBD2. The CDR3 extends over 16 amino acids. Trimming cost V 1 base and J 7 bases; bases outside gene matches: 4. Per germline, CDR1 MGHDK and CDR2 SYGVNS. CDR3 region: CASSESSTSGRNEQFF. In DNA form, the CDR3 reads TGTGCCAGCAGTGAATCCTCGACTAGCGGGAGGAATGAGCAGTTCTTC.

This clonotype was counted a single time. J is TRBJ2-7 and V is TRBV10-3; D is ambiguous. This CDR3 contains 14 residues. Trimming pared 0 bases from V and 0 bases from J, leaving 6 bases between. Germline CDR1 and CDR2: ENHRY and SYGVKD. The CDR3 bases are TGTGCCATCAGTGAGTCGGGCCACTCCTACGAGCAGTACTTC. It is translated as CAISESGHSYEQYF.

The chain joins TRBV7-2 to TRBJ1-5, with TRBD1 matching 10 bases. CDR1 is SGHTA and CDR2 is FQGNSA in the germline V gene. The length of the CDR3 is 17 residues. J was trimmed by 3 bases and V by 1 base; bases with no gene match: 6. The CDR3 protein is CASSLGRDRGNNQPQHF. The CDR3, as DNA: TGTGCCAGCAGCTTAGGACGGGACAGGGGCAACAATCAGCCCCAGCATTTT.

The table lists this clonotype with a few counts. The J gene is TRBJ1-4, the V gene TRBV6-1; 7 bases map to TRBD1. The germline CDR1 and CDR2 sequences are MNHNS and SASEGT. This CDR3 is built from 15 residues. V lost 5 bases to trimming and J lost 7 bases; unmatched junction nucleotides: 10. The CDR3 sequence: CASSFSSTGIEKLFF. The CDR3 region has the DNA TGTGCCAGCAGTTTTTCCTCGACAGGGATTGAAAAACTGTTTTTT.

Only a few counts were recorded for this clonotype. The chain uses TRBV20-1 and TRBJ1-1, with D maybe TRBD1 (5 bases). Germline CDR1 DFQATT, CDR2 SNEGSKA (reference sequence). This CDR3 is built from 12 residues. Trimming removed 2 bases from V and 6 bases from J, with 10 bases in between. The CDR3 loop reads CSARQGVAEAFF. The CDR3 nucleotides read TGCAGTGCTAGACAGGGTGTCGCTGAAGCTTTCTTT.

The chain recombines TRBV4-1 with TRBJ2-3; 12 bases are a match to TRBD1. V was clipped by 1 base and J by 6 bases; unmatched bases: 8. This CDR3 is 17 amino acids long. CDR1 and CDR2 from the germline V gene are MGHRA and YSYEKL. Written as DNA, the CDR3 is TGCGCCAGCAGCCAAGTTAAGGGACAGGGGGCAGGGGATACGCAGTATTTT. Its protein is CASSQVKGQGAGDTQYF.

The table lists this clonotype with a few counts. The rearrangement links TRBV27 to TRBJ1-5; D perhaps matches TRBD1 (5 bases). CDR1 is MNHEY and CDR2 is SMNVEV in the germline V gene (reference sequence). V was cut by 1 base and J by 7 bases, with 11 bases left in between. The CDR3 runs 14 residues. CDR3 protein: CASSLLRGGQPQHF. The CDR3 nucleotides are TGTGCCAGCAGTTTATTAAGGGGTGGGCAGCCCCAGCATTTT.